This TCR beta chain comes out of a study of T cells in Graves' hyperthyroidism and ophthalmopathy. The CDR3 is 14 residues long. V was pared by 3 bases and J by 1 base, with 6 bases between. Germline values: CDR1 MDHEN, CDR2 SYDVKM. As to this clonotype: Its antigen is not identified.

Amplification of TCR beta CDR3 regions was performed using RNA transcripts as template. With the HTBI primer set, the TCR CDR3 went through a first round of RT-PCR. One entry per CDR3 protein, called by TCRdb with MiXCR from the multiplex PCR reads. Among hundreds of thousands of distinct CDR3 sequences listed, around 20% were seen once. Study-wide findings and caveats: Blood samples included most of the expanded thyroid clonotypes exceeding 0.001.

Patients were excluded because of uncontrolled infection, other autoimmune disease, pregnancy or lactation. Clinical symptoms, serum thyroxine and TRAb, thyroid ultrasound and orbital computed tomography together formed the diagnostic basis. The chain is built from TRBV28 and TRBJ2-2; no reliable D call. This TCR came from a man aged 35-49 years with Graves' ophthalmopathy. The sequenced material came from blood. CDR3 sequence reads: CASSFWGNTGELFF. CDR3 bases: TGTGCCAGCAGTTTTTGGGGGAACACCGGGGAGCTGTTTTTT.